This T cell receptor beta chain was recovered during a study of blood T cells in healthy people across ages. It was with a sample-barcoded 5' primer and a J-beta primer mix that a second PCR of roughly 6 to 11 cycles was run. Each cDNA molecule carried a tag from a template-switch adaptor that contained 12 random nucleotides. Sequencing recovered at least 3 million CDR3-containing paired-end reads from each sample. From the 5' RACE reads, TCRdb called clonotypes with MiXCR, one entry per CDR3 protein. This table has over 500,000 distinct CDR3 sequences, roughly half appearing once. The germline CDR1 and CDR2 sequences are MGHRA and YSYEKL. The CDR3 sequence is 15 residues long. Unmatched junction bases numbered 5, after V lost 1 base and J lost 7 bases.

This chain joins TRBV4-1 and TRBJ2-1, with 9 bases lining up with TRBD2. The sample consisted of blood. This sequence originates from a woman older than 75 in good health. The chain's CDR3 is CASSQAALAGNEQFF. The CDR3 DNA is TGCGCCAGCAGCCAAGCGGCGCTAGCGGGGAATGAGCAGTTCTTC.